Reported below is one T cell receptor beta chain. The data stem from a study of blood T cell repertoires in COVID-19. As for the study in general: Some COVID-19 samples were acute and others convalescent; all came from the United States, Italy and Spain. T cells, B-cell-depleted T cells, or PBMCs provided the cDNA or gDNA that served as material.

Original analysis: Scientists estimated how many nucleated cells there were by amplifying reference gene primers. Profiled with immunoSEQ multiplex PCR; TCRdb holds only in-frame clones, not every one. V and J calls and clone size are those listed in that table; D and trimming were worked out from the DNA. Among approximately 98,000 clones, 65% to 80% were seen once, and the ten largest hold about 1.8%. The specimen was peripheral blood. The TCR originated in a middle-aged woman with acute or convalescent COVID-19.

Here the CDR3 DNA reads TGTGCCAGCAGGAGCACAGGGGGAACTGAAGCTTTCTTT. Amino acids: CASRSTGGTEAFF. V and J are TRBV6-4 and TRBJ1-1; TRBD1 matches at 8 bases. Germline CDR1 and CDR2: MRHNA and SNTAGT. V lost 6 bases to trimming and J lost 5 bases; unmatched junction nucleotides: 5. CDR3 size: 13 residues.